Listed here are 27 T cell receptor beta chains from one sample, sequenced in a study of blood T cell repertoires in COVID-19 (TCRdb year 2020). Libraries were made using the immunoSEQ multiplex PCR assay. This is the immuneACCESS table as TCRdb keeps it, with only in-frame sequences that have V and J called. A part of the clones is gone; compared with another copy, unresolved V genes explain less than half, and the rest is unexplained. The table for this sample lists some 330,000 clones; approximately 88% of them were counted only once. Around 4% of the sample is held by the ten biggest clonotypes. Source material: peripheral blood. These receptors originate from a woman aged 45-60 years with active or convalescent COVID-19.

J is TRBJ2-3 and V is TRBV3-1 (or the pseudogene TRBV3-2); TRBD2 aligns across 12 bases. The V gene's germline CDR1 is LGHDT and CDR2 YNNKEL (reference sequence). This CDR3 region has 18 residues. After removal of 0 bases from V and 6 bases from J, the junction contained 10 bases not matched to a gene. The CDR3 sequence: CASSQDPWASGGGDTQYF. Written as DNA, the CDR3 is TGTGCCAGCAGCCAAGACCCCTGGGCTAGCGGGGGGGGCGATACGCAGTATTTT.

This chain uses TRBV27 with TRBJ1-4, with a possible D match to TRBD1 (5 bases). Germline assignment: CDR1 MNHEY and CDR2 SMNVEV (reference sequence). The CDR3 runs 14 residues. Trimming cost V 3 bases and J 7 bases, with 12 bases left between them. CDR3 region: CASSLYRGTEKLFF. In DNA form, the CDR3 reads TGTGCCAGCAGTTTGTATAGGGGCACTGAAAAACTGTTTTTT.

The genes are TRBV18 and TRBJ1-4; D call uncertain. Germline V gene lookup returns CDR1 KGHSH and CDR2 LQKENI. V lost 4 bases and J lost 8, with 11 bases in between. The length of the CDR3 is 13 residues. The CDR3 is CASSREGGEKLFF. CDR3 nucleotides: TGTGCCAGCTCACGGGAAGGAGGGGAAAAACTGTTTTTT.

This clone was observed once. This chain uses TRBV6-5 with TRBJ1-3; 10 nucleotides line up with TRBD1. This CDR3 has 15 amino acids. CDR1 MNHEY and CDR2 SVGAGI come from the germline V gene. The J segment lost 3 bases and the V segment lost 7 bases, leaving 6 bases of the junction unmatched. The CDR3 DNA follows: TGTGCCAGCACTGTAGACAGGGGGCTTGGAAACACCATATATTTT. This translates into CASTVDRGLGNTIYF.

CDR3 sequence reads: CASSSPGTGTGTEAFF. In nucleotides, the CDR3 is TGCGCCAGCAGCTCTCCCGGGACAGGGACGGGGACTGAAGCTTTCTTT. V usage is TRBV5-1 and J usage is TRBJ1-1; 9 bases are a match to TRBD1. This CDR3 has 16 residues. Germline CDR1 SGHRS, CDR2 YFSETQ. The V gene end was trimmed by 3 bases and the J gene end by 5 bases; junction bases not matched to a gene: 11.

This chain joins TRBV19 and TRBJ1-2, with D hard to call. Germline V lookup: CDR1 LNHDA, CDR2 SQIVND (reference sequence). The V and J ends lost 0 bases and 8 bases respectively, with 22 bases between them. This CDR3 is built from 17 residues. Here the CDR3 DNA reads TGTGCCAGTAGTATAGATTCATCGGGGAGCCTCCTCGGAGGCTACACCTTC. This codes for CASSIDSSGSLLGGYTF.

The gene calls are TRBV28 and TRBJ2-5, with D possibly being TRBD2 (6 bases). This CDR3 has 15 residues. Germline V gene data show CDR1 as MDHEN and CDR2 as SYDVKM. V was clipped by 4 bases and J by 4 bases, with 16 bases between them. In DNA form, the CDR3 reads TGTGCCAGCAGTTCGGGGCGGGACCTCCCAGAGACCCAGTACTTC. Translation: CASSSGRDLPETQYF. Full variable domain (missing parts from reference TRBV28 and TRBJ2-5): DVKVTQSSRYLVKRTGEKVFLECVQDMDHENMFWYRQDPGLGLRLIYFSYDVKMKEKGDIPEGYSVSREKKERFSLILESASTNQTSMYLCASSSGRDLPETQYFGPGTRLLVL.

The sample holds one count of this clone. The rearrangement joins TRBV15 to TRBJ2-1; 12 bases match TRBD2. CDR1 and CDR2 (germline): LNHNV, YYDKDF (reference sequence). The V and J ends lost 3 bases and 4 bases, in that order; junction bases with no gene match: 4. The CDR3 totals 16 residues. CDR3 nucleotides: TGTGCCACCAGCAGGGGGGGACTAGCGGGTTACAATGAGCAGTTCTTC. Protein product: CATSRGGLAGYNEQFF. The full variable domain, in which reference TRBV15 and TRBJ2-1 provide the parts outside the CDR3, is DAMVIQNPRYQVTQFGKPVTLSCSQTLNHNVMYWYQQKSSQAPKLLFHYYDKDFNNEADTPDNFQSRRPNTSFCFLDIRSPGLGDTAMYLCATSRGGLAGYNEQFFGPGTRLTVL.

This clone has just one count. The chain has TRBV7-9 and TRBJ2-5, with TRBD1 identical over 7 bases. The germline V gene encodes CDR1 SEHNR and CDR2 FQNEAQ (reference sequence). This CDR3 region has 14 residues. Trimming removed 3 bases from V and 5 bases from J; junction bases left unmatched: 6. The CDR3 reads CASSLAGGRETQYF. DNA of the CDR3: TGTGCCAGCAGCTTGGCAGGGGGTAGGGAGACCCAGTACTTC.

The genes are TRBV28 and TRBJ2-2; 10 bases map to TRBD2. The CDR3 consists of 15 residues. Germline V gene sequence: CDR1 MDHEN, CDR2 SYDVKM. Trimming at V came to 2 bases and at J to 6 bases, leaving 3 bases not matched to a gene. The CDR3 DNA sequence: TGTGCCAGCAGTTTAAGCGGGGGGGCTTCCGGGGAGCTGTTTTTT. Translating gives CASSLSGGASGELFF.

The gene calls are TRBV12-3 or TRBV12-4 and TRBJ2-1; no firm D call. V dropped 8 bases and J dropped 0 bases, with 8 bases sitting between them. There are 13 residues in the CDR3. In DNA, the CDR3 is TGTGCCAGCCAATTTAGCTCCTACAATGAGCAGTTCTTC. Amino acid sequence: CASQFSSYNEQFF.

This rearrangement joins TRBV6-2 or TRBV6-3 to TRBJ2-7; D may be TRBD1 (5 bases). Trimming took off 5 bases at V and 6 bases at J, with 20 bases between the two ends. The CDR3 spans 15 residues. The germline V gene has CDR1 MNHEY and CDR2 SVGEGT. This chain's CDR3 is CASSGALGFGAEQYF. In DNA, the CDR3 is TGTGCCAGCAGTGGGGCCCTCGGGTTTGGGGCCGAGCAGTACTTC.

V usage is TRBV24-1 and J usage is TRBJ2-3; D gene uncertain. Looked up from germline, CDR1 is KGHDR and CDR2 is SFDVKD. The CDR3 is made up of 14 amino acids. V was shortened by 8 bases and J by 2 bases, with 13 bases between the two germline ends. The chain's CDR3 is CATMSSRLTDTQYF. The DNA for the CDR3 is TGTGCCACCATGTCATCCCGACTCACAGATACGCAGTATTTT.

The chain employs TRBV15 and TRBJ2-4; TRBD1 is a possible D gene (7 bases). Trimming took 4 bases from V and 1 from J, leaving 11 bases between them. The CDR3 sequence is 15 residues long. CDR1 LNHNV and CDR2 YYDKDF come from the germline V gene (reference sequence). The CDR3 loop reads CATSKEGAAKNIQYF. The CDR3 DNA follows: TGTGCCACCAGCAAGGAGGGGGCGGCCAAAAACATTCAGTACTTC.

The chain combines TRBV7-3 with TRBJ2-1; 7 nucleotides agree with TRBD2. V lost 3 bases and J lost 0; bases outside the gene matches: 2. From germline, CDR1 is SGHTA and CDR2 FQGTGA. This CDR3 spans 15 amino acids. DNA of the CDR3: TGTGCCAGCAGCTTCAGCGGGGCCTCCTACAATGAGCAGTTCTTC. Encoded protein: CASSFSGASYNEQFF.

This chain uses TRBV11-2 with TRBJ1-4; D perhaps matches TRBD1 (6 bases). Germline lookup yields CDR1 SGHAT and CDR2 FQNNGV. Between the trimmed V and J ends, which lost 5 bases and 8 bases, there was a span of 30 bases. The CDR3 runs 19 residues. CDR3 in DNA: TGTGCCAGCAGCCGCTTTGTGGTAGGGGGAGGGCTTATGTTGGAAAAACTGTTTTTT. Amino acids: CASSRFVVGGGLMLEKLFF.

The rearrangement uses TRBV3-1 (or the pseudogene TRBV3-2) and TRBJ1-1, with 7 bases fitting TRBD1. The germline V gene has CDR1 LGHDT and CDR2 YNNKEL (reference sequence). V gave up 3 bases and J gave up 0 bases; unmatched junction bases: 7. The CDR3 is 16 amino acids. The CDR3 DNA is TGTGCCAGCAGCCAGAGGGGACAGCGAATGAACACTGAAGCTTTCTTT. Translating gives CASSQRGQRMNTEAFF.

The J gene is TRBJ1-2, the V gene TRBV12-3 or TRBV12-4; maybe TRBD1 (5 bases). V dropped 6 bases and J dropped 4 bases, with 12 bases sitting between them. The CDR3 spans 13 residues. The CDR3 loop reads CASSLDSVYGYTF. Here the CDR3 DNA reads TGTGCCAGCAGCCTTGACAGCGTCTATGGCTACACCTTC.

V is TRBV11-2 and J is TRBJ1-5; the match to TRBD1 covers 9 bases. With V trimmed by 0 bases and J by 9 bases, 15 bases remained unmatched. Per germline, CDR1 SGHAT and CDR2 FQNNGV. CDR3 length: 18 residues. CDR3 DNA: TGTGCCAGCAGCTTAGAGGGGGGACAGGGCTCCTTATTCTGGCCCCAGCATTTT. Its protein product is CASSLEGGQGSLFWPQHF.

The CDR3 is CASSSQTELAKNIQYF. DNA of the CDR3: TGTGCCAGCAGTTCTCAGACAGAACTAGCCAAAAACATTCAGTACTTC. The gene calls are TRBV28 and TRBJ2-4, with TRBD1 as a possible D gene (5 bases). The V end was cut by 4 bases, the J end by 0 bases, with 13 bases between. The germline V gene encodes CDR1 MDHEN and CDR2 SYDVKM. The CDR3 spans 16 residues.

This chain joins TRBV20-1 and TRBJ1-1, with D uncertain. The germline gives CDR1 DFQATT, CDR2 SNEGSKA (reference sequence). The CDR3 spans 11 residues. Trimming removed 3 bases at V and 7 bases at J, with 9 bases between. This CDR3 is CSARRTVEAFF. CDR3 in DNA: TGCAGTGCTAGGAGGACTGTTGAAGCTTTCTTT.

The chain combines TRBV4-3 with TRBJ2-2; D possibly corresponds to TRBD1 (5 bases). Germline CDR1 LGHNA, CDR2 YSLEER. Trimming stripped 0 bases from V and 4 bases from J, with 12 bases between. This CDR3 has 16 residues. CDR3 nucleotide sequence: TGCGCCAGCAGCCAAGATCAGGGATCCGTCACCGGGGAGCTGTTTTTT. Protein product: CASSQDQGSVTGELFF.

The CDR3 protein is CASSLHLSNQPQHF. The CDR3 DNA reads TGTGCCAGCAGTTTACACCTTAGCAATCAGCCCCAGCATTTT. The chain links TRBV6-5 to TRBJ1-5, with no clear D. V lost 4 bases and J 0 bases, leaving 7 bases between the germline ends. Looked up from germline, CDR1 is MNHEY and CDR2 is SVGAGI. The CDR3 length is 14 residues.

The chain links TRBV3-1 (or the pseudogene TRBV3-2) to TRBJ2-2; possibly TRBD1 for D (5 bases). The CDR3 loop spans 15 amino acids. Germline loops: CDR1 LGHDT, CDR2 YNNKEL (reference sequence). The ends were cut back, 1 base at V and 1 base at J, with 7 bases in the middle. The CDR3 here is CASSQVQGNTGELFF. The CDR3 bases are TGTGCCAGCAGCCAAGTGCAGGGGAACACCGGGGAGCTGTTTTTT.

This chain uses TRBV7-2 with TRBJ1-2; 8 positions agree with TRBD1. The CDR3 runs to 15 residues. The germline V gene encodes CDR1 SGHTA and CDR2 FQGNSA. V shed 5 bases, J shed 1 base, and the junction held 6 bases outside the gene matches. The CDR3 reads CASSTGQGYNYGYTF. The CDR3 DNA follows: TGTGCCAGCAGCACCGGACAGGGCTATAACTATGGCTACACCTTC.

The chain employs TRBV7-9 and TRBJ1-2, with TRBD1 as a possible D gene (6 bases). V was clipped by 0 bases and J by 2 bases, with 7 bases between them. This CDR3 region has 14 residues. Germline V CDR1 and CDR2: SEHNR, FQNEAQ (reference sequence). The CDR3 reads CASSLATGNYGYTF. The CDR3 coding sequence is TGTGCCAGCAGCTTAGCTACAGGGAACTATGGCTACACCTTC.

The gene calls are TRBV27 and TRBJ1-2; 8 nucleotides agree with TRBD1. Germline V lookup: CDR1 MNHEY, CDR2 SMNVEV (reference sequence). This CDR3 is 15 amino acids long. J lost 4 bases, V lost 6 bases, and 10 bases had no gene match. CDR3 protein: CASSPNQGALYGYTF. The DNA for the CDR3 is TGTGCCAGCAGCCCCAACCAGGGGGCCCTCTATGGCTACACCTTC.